The clone carrying this T cell receptor (beta chain) appeared a single time. Here immunoSEQ multiplex PCR was the method, and the copy in TCRdb shows in-frame clones only, minus some. The repertoire consists of 130,000 or so clones, with 84% occurring once and the leading ten covering roughly 13%. The sample originates from a study of blood T cell repertoires in COVID-19. Across the study: The United States, Italy and Spain provided the acute and convalescent COVID-19 samples.

The clonotype originates from a human donor in a cohort sampled during active COVID-19. What was sequenced was peripheral blood.

The CDR3 here is CASSARQGAGNYGYTF. In DNA form, the CDR3 reads TGTGCCAGCAGTGCCCGACAGGGGGCTGGGAACTATGGCTACACCTTC. The chain links TRBV27 to TRBJ1-2, with 10 bases lining up with TRBD1. Germline CDR1 and CDR2: MNHEY and SMNVEV (reference sequence). The CDR3 is 16 amino acids. The trim removed 5 bases at V and 2 bases at J, leaving 8 bases unmatched.